The 27 T cell receptor beta chains in this list originate from one sample, sequenced in a study of OX40 agonist ivuxolimab in advanced cancers. Produced via immunoSEQ multiplex PCR; TCRdb's table is partial and in-frame only. The data hold under 65,000 clones, with about 88% observed a single time. Specimen: CD4+ or CD8+ T cells sorted from blood, collected in a trial of the OX40 agonist ivuxolimab. Receptor source: an adult with an advanced solid tumor such as melanoma, head and neck, liver or kidney cancer.

The rearrangement links TRBV5-1 to TRBJ2-1, with D tentatively TRBD1 (6 bases). The germline V gene has CDR1 SGHRS and CDR2 YFSETQ. V lost 3 bases to trimming and J lost 5 bases, with 15 bases between them. This CDR3 spans 15 amino acids. The CDR3 sequence: CASSSAGTQNNEQFF. Written as DNA, the CDR3 is TGCGCCAGCAGCTCAGCCGGGACACAAAACAATGAGCAGTTCTTC.

The V gene is TRBV6-5, the J gene TRBJ2-1; TRBD2 agrees at 13 bases. Germline V CDR1 and CDR2: MNHEY, SVGAGI. The length of the CDR3 is 14 residues. J was trimmed by 7 bases and V by 5 bases; bases with no gene match: 2. The chain's CDR3 is CASSKGLAGNEQFF. The CDR3 DNA sequence: TGTGCCAGCAGTAAGGGACTAGCGGGGAATGAGCAGTTCTTC.

V usage is TRBV27 and J usage is TRBJ1-4, with D unresolved. The CDR3 loop spans 14 amino acids. CDR1 is MNHEY, CDR2 SMNVEV, per germline (reference sequence). V lost 6 bases, J lost 3 bases, and 11 bases lay in between. CDR3 coding DNA: TGTGCCAGCAGCCGCTCTCTCCCTAATGAAAAACTGTTTTTT. Protein sequence: CASSRSLPNEKLFF.

This rearrangement joins TRBV7-8 to TRBJ2-5; a weak D match, TRBD1 (5 bases). Germline values: CDR1 SGHVS, CDR2 FQNEAQ. This CDR3 is built from 14 residues. V lost 5 bases and J 5 bases, leaving 15 bases between the germline ends. CDR3 loop: CASSQVRVGETQYF. CDR3 coding DNA: TGTGCCAGCAGCCAGGTCAGGGTGGGGGAGACCCAGTACTTC.

The chain couples TRBV10-3 to TRBJ1-2; weak D call: TRBD1 (6 bases). The CDR3 totals 18 residues. Trimming removed 10 bases at V and 4 bases at J, with 31 bases between. The germline V gene encodes CDR1 ENHRY and CDR2 SYGVKD. The CDR3 sequence: CATLRKGAPTGQGYGYTF. DNA of the CDR3: TGTGCCACCCTCCGGAAAGGGGCCCCGACAGGCCAGGGCTATGGCTACACCTTC.

The chain couples TRBV28 to TRBJ2-5, with 8 positions matching TRBD1. The CDR3 covers 15 residues. The V gene end was trimmed by 5 bases and the J gene end by 2 bases; junction bases not matched to a gene: 7. Germline assignment: CDR1 MDHEN and CDR2 SYDVKM. The CDR3 DNA reads as TGTGCCAGCAGTCCCTATCGGACAGGGCAAGAGACCCAGTACTTC. Protein sequence: CASSPYRTGQETQYF.

This rearrangement joins TRBV1 to TRBJ1-1; the DNA was not compared with TRBD1, the D call given in the table. TRBV1 is a pseudogene locus. This CDR3 is 19 amino acids long. The CDR3 nucleotides are TGCACCAGCAGCCAATCCTCAGGGGGCTCTCGGGGACCATACACTGAAGCTTTCTTT. It codes for CTSSQSSGGSRGPYTEAFF.

The V call is TRBV5-1, the J call TRBJ1-2; possibly TRBD1 for D (5 bases). CDR3 size: 12 residues. Trimming left V 4 bases short and J 5 bases short, with 9 bases between. From germline, CDR1 is SGHRS and CDR2 YFSETQ. The CDR3 DNA is TGCGCCAGCAGCCCGACAGCTTATGGCTACACCTTC. Its protein product is CASSPTAYGYTF.

A few counts support this clone. The chain joins TRBV5-6 to TRBJ2-1; D possibly corresponds to TRBD2 (6 bases). The CDR3 length is 18 residues. V gave up 4 bases and J gave up 5 bases, with 25 bases separating them. Germline V gives CDR1 SGHDT, CDR2 YYEEEE. In DNA form, the CDR3 reads TGTGCCAGCAGCCTGGGGCCCGGGGGTAGGAGGGTGAACAATGAGCAGTTCTTC. It specifies CASSLGPGGRRVNNEQFF.

The chain employs TRBV28 and TRBJ2-7; 8 bases fit TRBD1. The germline V gene has CDR1 MDHEN and CDR2 SYDVKM. This CDR3 spans 14 amino acids. V lost 2 bases and J lost 1; bases outside the gene matches: 1. The CDR3 region is CASSLGDRSYEQYF. Here the CDR3 DNA reads TGTGCCAGCAGTTTAGGGGACAGGTCCTACGAGCAGTACTTC.

The rearrangement uses TRBV6-1 and TRBJ2-7, with 10 nucleotides matching TRBD1. Per the germline V gene, CDR1 is MNHNS and CDR2 is SASEGT. The V gene end was trimmed by 10 bases and the J gene end by 3 bases; junction bases not matched to a gene: 12. The CDR3 has 15 amino acids. This chain's CDR3 is CATAKSTGGDYEQYF. CDR3 DNA: TGTGCCACCGCAAAGTCGACAGGGGGCGACTACGAGCAGTACTTC.

The chain recombines TRBV7-3 with TRBJ2-2, with D perhaps being TRBD1 or TRBD2 (5 bases each). Germline assignment: CDR1 SGHTA and CDR2 FQGTGA. The V end lost 8 bases, the J end lost 2 bases, and 12 bases lay between the germline ends. The CDR3 runs to 14 residues. The CDR3 region has the DNA TGTGCCAGCGGGGCCAGCGGAAACACCGGGGAGCTGTTTTTT. Its protein is CASGASGNTGELFF.

The rearrangement uses TRBV19 and TRBJ2-1, with D perhaps matching TRBD2 (6 bases). The CDR3 totals 14 residues. Trimming took 8 bases from V and 0 from J, leaving 11 bases between them. Germline CDR1 reads LNHDA; CDR2 reads SQIVND (reference sequence). CDR3 coding DNA: TGTGCCAGTGCCGGGACTCACTCCTACAATGAGCAGTTCTTC. It codes for CASAGTHSYNEQFF.

The chain uses TRBV29-1 and TRBJ2-5; 8 nucleotides line up with TRBD1. Germline V gene lookup returns CDR1 SQVTM and CDR2 ANQGSEA. The CDR3 consists of 14 residues. V lost 3 bases to trimming and J lost 5 bases; unmatched junction nucleotides: 8. CDR3 DNA sequence: TGCAGCGTTGATGGACAGGGCCAGGGGGAGACCCAGTACTTC. Its protein is CSVDGQGQGETQYF.

The V call is TRBV18, the J call TRBJ1-4; possible D gene TRBD1, 5 bases. Germline values: CDR1 KGHSH, CDR2 LQKENI. CDR3 length equals 14 residues. With 5 bases removed from V and 3 bases from J, the gap between germline ends came to 10 bases. DNA of the CDR3: TGTGCCAGCTCAAGAGGGGAGGCTAATGAAAAACTGTTTTTT. It codes for CASSRGEANEKLFF.

The J gene is TRBJ2-5, the V gene TRBV18; TRBD1 matches 9 bases. Germline V gene lookup returns CDR1 KGHSH and CDR2 LQKENI. The trim removed 3 bases at V and 1 base at J, leaving 6 bases unmatched. The CDR3 is 16 amino acids. CDR3 sequence reads: CASSPSPGQGQETQYF. The CDR3 nucleotides are TGTGCCAGCTCACCTTCACCGGGACAGGGCCAAGAGACCCAGTACTTC.

The chain employs TRBV5-1 and TRBJ2-1; 8 bases match TRBD1. The length of the CDR3 is 15 residues. CDR1 is SGHRS, CDR2 YFSETQ, per germline. V gave up 7 bases and J gave up 6 bases; unmatched junction bases: 12. CDR3 amino acids: CASRSWQGARNEQFF. The CDR3 DNA follows: TGCGCCAGCCGCTCGTGGCAGGGGGCGCGCAATGAGCAGTTCTTC.

The chain combines TRBV7-7 with TRBJ1-1, with D uncertain. V lost 6 bases to trimming and J lost 4 bases, with 12 bases between them. Germline CDR1 is SSHAT and CDR2 is FNYEAQ (reference sequence). This CDR3 is 13 amino acids long. The CDR3 sequence: CASSYRRTTEAFF. CDR3 coding DNA: TGTGCCAGCAGTTACCGACGGACCACTGAAGCTTTCTTT.

The J gene is TRBJ2-3, the V gene TRBV6-5, with a weak D call TRBD1 (5 bases). CDR3 length: 16 amino acids. Trimming took 4 bases from V and 1 from J, leaving 15 bases between them. Per germline, CDR1 MNHEY and CDR2 SVGAGI. The CDR3 is CASSSPAREGTDTQYF. CDR3 nucleotides: TGTGCCAGCAGTTCCCCGGCCAGGGAAGGCACAGATACGCAGTATTTT.

The chain couples TRBV9 to TRBJ1-5; 7 bases are shared with TRBD1. The length of the CDR3 is 15 residues. Germline loops: CDR1 SGDLS, CDR2 YYNGEE. V was pared by 0 bases and J by 6 bases, with 6 bases of the junction left unmatched. The CDR3 DNA is TGTGCCAGCAGCGTAGAGGCAGGGGGGAGTCAGCCCCAGCATTTT. Translation: CASSVEAGGSQPQHF.

This clone was picked up one time. For the CDR3, the DNA is TGTGCCAGCAGCCGATTAGCAGACTACGAGCAGTACTTC. Its protein is CASSRLADYEQYF. V usage is TRBV6-6 and J usage is TRBJ2-7; no firm D call. Trimming shortened V by 6 bases and J by 3 bases, and 12 bases separated the two germline ends. CDR3 length: 13 amino acids. The germline gives CDR1 MNHNY, CDR2 SVGAGI (reference sequence).

V usage is TRBV5-1 and J usage is TRBJ1-4; 8 bases line up with TRBD1. From germline, CDR1 is SGHRS and CDR2 YFSETQ. V trimming: 4 bases; J trimming: 6 bases; junction bases outside the gene matches: 5. The CDR3 length is 14 residues. Written as DNA, the CDR3 is TGCGCCAGCAGCCAGGGACAGGTAGATGAAAAACTGTTTTTT. Translating gives CASSQGQVDEKLFF.

V gene TRBV6-1 combines with J gene TRBJ1-5; no definite D call. V was shortened by 6 bases and J by 4 bases, with 13 bases between the two germline ends. From germline, CDR1 is MNHNS and CDR2 SASEGT. The CDR3 sequence is 14 residues long. The CDR3: CASRWSHSNQPQHF. The CDR3 DNA follows: TGTGCCAGCAGGTGGTCACACTCTAATCAGCCCCAGCATTTT.

The rearrangement links TRBV6-5 to TRBJ2-5; a possible D gene is TRBD2 (5 bases). The germline CDR1 and CDR2 sequences are MNHEY and SVGAGI. Trimming left V 8 bases short and J 5 bases short, with 12 bases between. The length of the CDR3 is 12 residues. In nucleotides, the CDR3 is TGTGCCAGCTCATCAACGGGGGAGACCCAGTACTTC. As protein: CASSSTGETQYF.

This clone has just one count. This chain joins TRBV6-5 and TRBJ2-1; 11 nucleotides agree with TRBD1. Looked up from germline, CDR1 is MNHEY and CDR2 is SVGAGI. This CDR3 contains 14 residues. Unmatched junction bases numbered 2, after V lost 2 bases and J lost 8 bases. CDR3: CASSYGQGADEQFF. CDR3 nucleotide sequence: TGTGCCAGCAGTTACGGACAGGGGGCCGATGAGCAGTTCTTC.

The rearrangement links TRBV5-1 to TRBJ1-1; no clear D gene. From germline, CDR1 is SGHRS and CDR2 YFSETQ. The CDR3 contains 11 residues. The V gene lost 0 bases and the J gene lost 3 bases, with 0 bases spanning the gap. The CDR3 DNA reads TGCGCCAGCAGCTTGGACACTGAAGCTTTCTTT. Its translation is CASSLDTEAFF.

The chain combines TRBV15 with TRBJ2-2; no definite D call. Trimming cost V 0 bases and J 1 base, with 6 bases left between them. The CDR3 has 15 residues. The germline gives CDR1 LNHNV, CDR2 YYDKDF (reference sequence). The CDR3 spells CATSRERRNTGELFF. The CDR3 DNA reads TGTGCCACCAGCAGAGAGCGGAGGAACACCGGGGAGCTGTTTTTT.